This TCR beta chain was identified in a study of blood T cells in healthy people across ages. On this clonotype: What it binds is not known.

Study findings and constraints: Fewer expanded clones and more diversity marked long-lived versus aged donors. As naive T cell percentage varied, TCR beta diversity correlated strongly with it.

A second PCR of about 7 to 12 cycles used a sample-barcoded 5' primer and a J-beta primer mix. TCRdb passed the 5' RACE reads through MiXCR, listing each CDR3 protein once. The sample contains about 750,000 distinct CDR3 sequences, about 55% of which appear only once. The people who gave samples were healthy Caucasians from Russia, aged 6 to 90. Extracted total RNA amounted to at least 5.5 micrograms for each sample. The sequenced material came from blood. The TCR comes from an elderly man in good health.

Here the CDR3 reads CASSLGPSDEKLFF. Written as DNA, the CDR3 is TGTGCCAGCAGTTTAGGACCTAGCGATGAAAAACTGTTTTTT. This rearrangement joins TRBV27 to TRBJ1-4; D gene ambiguous. Between the trimmed V and J ends, which lost 2 bases and 6 bases, there was a span of 10 bases. The length of the CDR3 is 14 residues. CDR1 is MNHEY and CDR2 is SMNVEV in the germline V gene (reference sequence).